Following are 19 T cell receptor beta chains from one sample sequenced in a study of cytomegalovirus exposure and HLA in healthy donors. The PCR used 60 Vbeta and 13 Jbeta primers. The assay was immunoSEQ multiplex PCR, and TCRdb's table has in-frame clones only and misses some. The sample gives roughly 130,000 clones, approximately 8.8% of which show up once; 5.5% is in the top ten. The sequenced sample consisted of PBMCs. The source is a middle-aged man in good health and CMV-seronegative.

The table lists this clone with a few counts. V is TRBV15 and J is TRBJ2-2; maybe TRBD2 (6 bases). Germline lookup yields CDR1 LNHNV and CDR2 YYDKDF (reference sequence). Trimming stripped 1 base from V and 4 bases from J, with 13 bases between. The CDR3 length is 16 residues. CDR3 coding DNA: TGTGCCACCAGCAGAGTGGGGGGACTGATCACCGGGGAGCTGTTTTTT. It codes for CATSRVGGLITGELFF.

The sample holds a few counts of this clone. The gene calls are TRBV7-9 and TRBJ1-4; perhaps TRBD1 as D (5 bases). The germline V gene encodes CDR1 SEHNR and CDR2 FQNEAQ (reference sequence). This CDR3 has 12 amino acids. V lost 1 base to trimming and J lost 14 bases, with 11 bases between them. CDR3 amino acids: CASSLGGRGLFF. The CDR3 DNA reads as TGTGCCAGCAGCTTAGGGGGACGGGGGCTGTTTTTT.

CDR3 nucleotide sequence: TGCAGCGTTGAAGGACAGGACAATTCACCCCTCCACTTT. Translated: CSVEGQDNSPLHF. The rearrangement joins TRBV29-1 to TRBJ1-6; weak D call: TRBD1 (6 bases). V was pared by 1 base and J by 7 bases, with 8 bases between. CDR3 length equals 13 residues. Germline lookup yields CDR1 SQVTM and CDR2 ANQGSEA.

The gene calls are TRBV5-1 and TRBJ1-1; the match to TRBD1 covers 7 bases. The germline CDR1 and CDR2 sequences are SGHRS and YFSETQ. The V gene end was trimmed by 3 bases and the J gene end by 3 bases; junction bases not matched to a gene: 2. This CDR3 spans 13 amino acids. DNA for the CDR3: TGCGCCAGCAGCTACGGGACAGACACTGAAGCTTTCTTT. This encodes CASSYGTDTEAFF. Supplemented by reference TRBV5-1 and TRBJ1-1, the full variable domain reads KAGVTQTPRYLIKTRGQQVTLSCSPISGHRSVSWYQQTPGQGLQFLFEYFSETQRNKGNFPGRFSGRQFSNSRSEMNVSTLELGDSALYLCASSYGTDTEAFFGQGTRLTVV.

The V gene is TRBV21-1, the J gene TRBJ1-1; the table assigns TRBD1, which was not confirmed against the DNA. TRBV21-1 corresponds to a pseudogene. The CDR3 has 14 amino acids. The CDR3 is CASSKVQVNTEAFF. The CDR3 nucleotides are TGTGCCAGCAGCAAAGTCCAGGTGAACACTGAAGCTTTCTTT.

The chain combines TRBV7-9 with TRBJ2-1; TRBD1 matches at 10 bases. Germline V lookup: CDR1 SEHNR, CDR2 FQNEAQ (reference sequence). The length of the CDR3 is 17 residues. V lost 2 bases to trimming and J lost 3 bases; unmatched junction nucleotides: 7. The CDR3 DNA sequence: TGTGCCAGCAGCTTATTCAAAGGACAGGGGGACTACAATGAGCAGTTCTTC. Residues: CASSLFKGQGDYNEQFF.

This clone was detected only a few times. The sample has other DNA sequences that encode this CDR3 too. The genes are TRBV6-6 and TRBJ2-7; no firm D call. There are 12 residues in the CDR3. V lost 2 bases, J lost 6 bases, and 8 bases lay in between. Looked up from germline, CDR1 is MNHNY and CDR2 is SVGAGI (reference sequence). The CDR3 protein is CASSYAEGEQYF. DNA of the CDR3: TGTGCCAGCAGTTACGCGGAAGGCGAGCAGTACTTC.

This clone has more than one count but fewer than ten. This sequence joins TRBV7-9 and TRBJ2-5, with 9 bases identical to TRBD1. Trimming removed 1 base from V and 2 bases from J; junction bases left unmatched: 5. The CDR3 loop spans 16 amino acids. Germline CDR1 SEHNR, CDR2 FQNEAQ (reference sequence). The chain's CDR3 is CASSLVPGQGQETQYF. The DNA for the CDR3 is TGTGCCAGCAGCTTAGTCCCGGGACAGGGACAAGAGACCCAGTACTTC.

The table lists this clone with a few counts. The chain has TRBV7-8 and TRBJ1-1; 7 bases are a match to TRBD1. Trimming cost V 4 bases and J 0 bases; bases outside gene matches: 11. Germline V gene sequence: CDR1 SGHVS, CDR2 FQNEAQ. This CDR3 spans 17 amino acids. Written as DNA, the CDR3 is TGTGCCAGCAGCTCCCGGGACAGCTTTCCCATGAACACTGAAGCTTTCTTT. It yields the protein CASSSRDSFPMNTEAFF.

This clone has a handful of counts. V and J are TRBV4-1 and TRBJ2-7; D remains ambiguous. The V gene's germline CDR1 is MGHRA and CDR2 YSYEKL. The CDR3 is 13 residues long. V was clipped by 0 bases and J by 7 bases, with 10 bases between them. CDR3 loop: CASSQEPQIEQYF. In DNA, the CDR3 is TGCGCCAGCAGCCAAGAGCCTCAGATAGAGCAGTACTTC.

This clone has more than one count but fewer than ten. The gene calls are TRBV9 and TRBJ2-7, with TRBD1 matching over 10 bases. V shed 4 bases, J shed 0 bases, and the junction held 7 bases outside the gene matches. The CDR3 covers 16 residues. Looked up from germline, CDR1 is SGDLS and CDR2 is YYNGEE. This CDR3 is CASSPRDRGYSYEQYF. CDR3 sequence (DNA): TGTGCCAGCAGCCCGAGGGACAGGGGCTACTCCTACGAGCAGTACTTC.

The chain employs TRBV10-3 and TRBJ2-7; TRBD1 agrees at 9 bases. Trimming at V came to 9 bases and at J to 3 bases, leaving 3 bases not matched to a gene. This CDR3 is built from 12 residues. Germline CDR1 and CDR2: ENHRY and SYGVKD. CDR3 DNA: TGTGCCATGGGACAGGGAGGCTACGAGCAGTACTTC. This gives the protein CAMGQGGYEQYF.

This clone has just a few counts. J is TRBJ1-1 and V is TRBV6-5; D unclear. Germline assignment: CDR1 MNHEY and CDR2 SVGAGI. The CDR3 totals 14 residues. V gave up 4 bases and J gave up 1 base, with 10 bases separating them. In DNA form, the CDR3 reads TGTGCCAGCAGTTTAACAGAGGGGAACACTGAAGCTTTCTTT. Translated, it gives CASSLTEGNTEAFF.

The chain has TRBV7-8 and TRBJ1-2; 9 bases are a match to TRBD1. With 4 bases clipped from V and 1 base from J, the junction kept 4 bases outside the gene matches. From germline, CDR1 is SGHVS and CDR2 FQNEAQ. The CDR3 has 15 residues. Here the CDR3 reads CASSSGTGFNYGYTF. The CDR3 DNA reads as TGTGCCAGCAGCTCAGGGACAGGGTTTAACTATGGCTACACCTTC.

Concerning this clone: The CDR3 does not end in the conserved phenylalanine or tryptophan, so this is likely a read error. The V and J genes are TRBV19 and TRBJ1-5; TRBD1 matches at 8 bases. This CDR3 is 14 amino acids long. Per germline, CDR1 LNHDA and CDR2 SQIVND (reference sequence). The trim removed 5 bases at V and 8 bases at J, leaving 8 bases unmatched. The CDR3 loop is CASSLTGDMEPQHV. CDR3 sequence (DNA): TGTGCCAGTAGTCTGACAGGGGATATGGAGCCCCAGCATGTT.

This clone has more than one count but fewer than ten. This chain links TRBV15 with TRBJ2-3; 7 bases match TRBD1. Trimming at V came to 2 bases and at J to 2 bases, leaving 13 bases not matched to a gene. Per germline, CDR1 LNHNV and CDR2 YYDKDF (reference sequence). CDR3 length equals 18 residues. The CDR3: CATSRPTRDRWVTDTQYF. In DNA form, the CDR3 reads TGTGCCACCAGCAGACCAACTCGGGACAGATGGGTCACAGATACGCAGTATTTT.

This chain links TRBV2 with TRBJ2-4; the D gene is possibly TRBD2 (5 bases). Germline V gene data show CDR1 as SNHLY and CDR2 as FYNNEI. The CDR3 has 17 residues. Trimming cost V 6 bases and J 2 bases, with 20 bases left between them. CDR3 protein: CASSLDDGAGTKNIQYF. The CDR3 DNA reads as TGTGCCAGCAGCCTAGATGACGGTGCCGGGACCAAAAACATTCAGTACTTC.

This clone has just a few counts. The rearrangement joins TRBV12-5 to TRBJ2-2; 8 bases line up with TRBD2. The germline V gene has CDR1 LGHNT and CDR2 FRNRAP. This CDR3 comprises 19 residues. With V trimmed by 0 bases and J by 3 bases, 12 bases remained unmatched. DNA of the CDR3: TGTGCTAGTGGTTTGGTACTAGACCGTGCGCGGGGGGACACCGGGGAGCTGTTTTTT. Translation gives CASGLVLDRARGDTGELFF. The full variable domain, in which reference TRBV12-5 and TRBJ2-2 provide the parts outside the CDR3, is DARVTQTPRHKVTEMGQEVTMRCQPILGHNTVFWYRQTMMQGLELLAYFRNRAPLDDSGMPKDRFSAEMPDATLATLKIQPSEPRDSAVYFCASGLVLDRARGDTGELFFGEGSRLTVL.

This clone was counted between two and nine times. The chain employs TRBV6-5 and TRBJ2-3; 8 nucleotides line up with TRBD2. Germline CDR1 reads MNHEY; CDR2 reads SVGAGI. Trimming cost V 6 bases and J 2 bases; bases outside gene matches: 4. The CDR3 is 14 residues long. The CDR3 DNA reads TGTGCCAGCAGCCGCGGGGGGCCCACAGATACGCAGTATTTT. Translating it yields CASSRGGPTDTQYF.